A selection of T cell receptor beta chains follows, all from one sample in a study of control samples from healthy donors and cancer patients. Sequencing used immunoSEQ multiplex PCR; TCRdb keeps in-frame clones, though not all of them. The sample holds around 75,000 clones, roughly 92% seen once. Sequences were obtained from blood. The receptors stem from an older woman in good health. The CDR3 runs from the conserved cysteine through the conserved F or W. A D gene is named only where the DNA matches it firmly. A clone size is listed for some rows: how often the clone was seen (once, few, many), or a class if it is expanded.

clone size: once
D gene: .
J gene: TRBJ2-2
V gene: TRBV18
CDR3 protein: CASSPLKDPAGELFF
CDR3 DNA: TGTGCCAGCTCACCCCTCAAGGACCCAGCGGGGGAGCTGTTTTTT

clone size: .
D gene: TRBD2
J gene: TRBJ2-1
V gene: TRBV24-1
CDR3 protein: CATSDSLAGGPDEQFF
CDR3 DNA: TGTGCCACCAGTGATTCACTAGCGGGAGGGCCAGATGAGCAGTTCTTC

clone size: .
D gene: TRBD2
J gene: TRBJ2-3
V gene: TRBV29-1
CDR3 protein: CSVVVAGGSTDTQYF
CDR3 DNA: TGCAGCGTTGTGGTAGCGGGAGGTTCCACAGATACGCAGTATTTT

clone size: .
D gene: .
J gene: TRBJ2-7
V gene: TRBV29-1
CDR3 protein: CNNSRTPVYEQYF
CDR3 DNA: TGCAACAACTCGAGGACACCCGTCTACGAGCAGTACTTC

clone size: .
D gene: .
J gene: TRBJ2-3
V gene: TRBV5-6
CDR3 protein: CASSFASTDTQYF
CDR3 DNA: TGTGCCAGCAGCTTCGCTAGCACAGATACGCAGTATTTT

clone size: .
D gene: .
J gene: TRBJ1-1
V gene: TRBV10-2
CDR3 protein: CASSESITMNTEAFF
CDR3 DNA: TGCGCCAGCAGTGAGTCGATTACAATGAACACTGAAGCTTTCTTT

clone size: .
D gene: .
J gene: TRBJ1-6
V gene: TRBV2
CDR3 protein: CASTERGNSPLHF
CDR3 DNA: TGTGCCAGCACTGAACGTGGGAATTCACCCCTCCACTTT

clone size: .
D gene: TRBD2
J gene: TRBJ2-2
V gene: TRBV7-2
CDR3 protein: CASSLVGTSGTGELFF
CDR3 DNA: TGTGCCAGCAGCTTAGTCGGGACTAGCGGCACCGGGGAGCTGTTTTTT

clone size: .
D gene: TRBD1
J gene: TRBJ2-1
V gene: TRBV5-1
CDR3 protein: CASSLELDRGYNEQFF
CDR3 DNA: TGCGCCAGCAGCTTGGAGCTGGACAGGGGGTACAATGAGCAGTTCTTC

clone size: .
D gene: .
J gene: TRBJ2-2
V gene: TRBV9
CDR3 protein: CASSVVPLSNTGELFF
CDR3 DNA: TGTGCCAGCAGCGTCGTCCCATTATCAAACACCGGGGAGCTGTTTTTT

clone size: once
D gene: TRBD2
J gene: TRBJ2-1
V gene: TRBV9
CDR3 protein: CASSLSGRARANEQFF
CDR3 DNA: TGTGCCAGCAGTCTTAGCGGGAGGGCCCGTGCCAATGAGCAGTTCTTC

clone size: .
D gene: .
J gene: TRBJ1-3
V gene: TRBV7-2
CDR3 protein: CASSSPGGSGNTIYF
CDR3 DNA: TGTGCCAGCAGCTCGCCCGGGGGGTCAGGAAACACCATATATTTT

clone size: .
D gene: .
J gene: TRBJ2-3
V gene: TRBV11-3
CDR3 protein: CASSGGGADTQYF
CDR3 DNA: TGTGCCAGCAGCGGAGGAGGAGCAGATACGCAGTATTTT

clone size: .
D gene: .
J gene: TRBJ1-6
V gene: TRBV5-5
CDR3 protein: CASSFQEGNSPLHF
CDR3 DNA: TGTGCCAGCAGCTTCCAGGAAGGCAATTCACCCCTCCACTTT

clone size: .
D gene: TRBD1
J gene: TRBJ1-5
V gene: TRBV9
CDR3 protein: CASSQGGARQPQHF
CDR3 DNA: TGTGCCAGCAGTCAGGGGGGGGCGAGGCAGCCCCAGCATTTT

clone size: .
D gene: TRBD2
J gene: TRBJ2-7
V gene: TRBV3-1/TRBV3-2
CDR3 protein: CASSQGSGGGGYEQYF
CDR3 DNA: TGTGCCAGCAGCCAAGGCTCGGGAGGGGGGGGCTACGAGCAGTACTTC

clone size: .
D gene: .
J gene: TRBJ1-1
V gene: TRBV28
CDR3 protein: CASTNTRQTFF
CDR3 DNA: TGTGCCAGCACTAACACCCGGCAGACTTTCTTT

clone size: .
D gene: TRBD1
J gene: TRBJ2-7
V gene: TRBV30
CDR3 protein: CAWRIQGVYEQYF
CDR3 DNA: TGTGCCTGGAGGATCCAGGGGGTCTACGAGCAGTACTTC

clone size: .
D gene: .
J gene: TRBJ1-1
V gene: TRBV6-2/TRBV6-3
CDR3 protein: CASSQGMNTEAFF
CDR3 DNA: TGTGCCAGCAGCCAGGGGATGAACACTGAAGCTTTCTTT

clone size: .
D gene: TRBD1
J gene: TRBJ2-7
V gene: TRBV28
CDR3 protein: CASSQSWTGVEQYF
CDR3 DNA: TGTGCCAGCAGCCAATCCTGGACAGGGGTCGAGCAGTACTTC

clone size: .
D gene: TRBD1
J gene: TRBJ1-4
V gene: TRBV5-6
CDR3 protein: CASSNRDRFNEKLFF
CDR3 DNA: TGTGCCAGCAGCAACCGGGACAGATTTAATGAAAAACTGTTTTTT

clone size: .
D gene: .
J gene: TRBJ1-4
V gene: TRBV5-1
CDR3 protein: CASSLAAGVEKLFF
CDR3 DNA: TGCGCCAGCAGCTTGGCGGCAGGGGTAGAAAAACTGTTTTTT

clone size: once
D gene: .
J gene: TRBJ1-1
V gene: TRBV18
CDR3 protein: CASSPEGKTEAFF
CDR3 DNA: TGTGCCAGCTCACCTGAGGGCAAGACTGAAGCTTTCTTT

clone size: .
D gene: TRBD2
J gene: TRBJ2-3
V gene: TRBV12-5
CDR3 protein: CASGLSPLAGGTDTQYF
CDR3 DNA: TGTGCTAGTGGTTTGTCCCCCTTAGCGGGAGGGACAGATACGCAGTATTTT

clone size: .
D gene: .
J gene: TRBJ2-3
V gene: TRBV7-9
CDR3 protein: CASSLNSGAERQYF
CDR3 DNA: TGTGCCAGCAGCTTAAATTCGGGGGCGGAGCGCCAGTATTTT

clone size: .
D gene: .
J gene: TRBJ1-1
V gene: TRBV30
CDR3 protein: CAWGGVELNTEAFF
CDR3 DNA: TGTGCCTGGGGGGGGGTGGAGCTGAACACTGAAGCTTTCTTT

clone size: .
D gene: .
J gene: TRBJ2-1
V gene: TRBV19
CDR3 protein: CASSLTGTIYYNEQFF
CDR3 DNA: TGTGCCAGTAGTCTTACCGGGACAATATACTACAATGAGCAGTTCTTC

clone size: .
D gene: .
J gene: TRBJ1-2
V gene: TRBV19
CDR3 protein: CASSNSISDNGYTF
CDR3 DNA: TGTGCCAGTAGTAATTCGATTTCCGATAATGGCTACACCTTC

clone size: .
D gene: TRBD2
J gene: TRBJ2-2
V gene: TRBV24-1
CDR3 protein: CATSDPGGAGELFF
CDR3 DNA: TGTGCCACCAGTGATCCCGGGGGGGCCGGGGAGCTGTTTTTT

clone size: .
D gene: .
J gene: TRBJ2-7
V gene: TRBV7-3
CDR3 protein: CASSLSGPATEQYF
CDR3 DNA: TGTGCCAGCAGCTTAAGCGGGCCAGCGACCGAGCAGTACTTC

clone size: .
D gene: TRBD2
J gene: TRBJ2-2
V gene: TRBV7-9
CDR3 protein: CAAPDGRVNTGELFF
CDR3 DNA: TGTGCCGCCCCGGATGGGAGGGTTAACACCGGGGAGCTGTTTTTT

clone size: .
D gene: .
J gene: TRBJ2-1
V gene: TRBV18
CDR3 protein: CASSPPVGYNEQFF
CDR3 DNA: TGTGCCAGCTCACCACCGGTCGGGTACAATGAGCAGTTCTTC

clone size: .
D gene: .
J gene: TRBJ2-1
V gene: TRBV6-6
CDR3 protein: CASSSNYNEQFF
CDR3 DNA: TGTGCCAGCAGTAGCAACTACAATGAGCAGTTCTTC

clone size: .
D gene: .
J gene: TRBJ1-2
V gene: TRBV6-1
CDR3 protein: CASSEKGGESYGYTF
CDR3 DNA: TGTGCCAGCAGTGAAAAAGGGGGAGAATCCTATGGCTACACCTTC

clone size: .
D gene: .
J gene: TRBJ2-1
V gene: TRBV7-2
CDR3 protein: CASRSPPSFEQFF
CDR3 DNA: TGTGCCAGCAGATCCCCCCCAAGCTTTGAGCAGTTCTTC

clone size: once
D gene: .
J gene: TRBJ1-2
V gene: TRBV5-6
CDR3 protein: CASSLSAGRGYGYTF
CDR3 DNA: TGTGCCAGCAGCTTGTCGGCGGGGCGCGGCTATGGCTACACCTTC

clone size: .
D gene: .
J gene: TRBJ1-1
V gene: TRBV5-1
CDR3 protein: CASSLALGRGTEAFF
CDR3 DNA: TGCGCCAGCAGCTTGGCCCTGGGAAGGGGGACTGAAGCTTTCTTT

clone size: .
D gene: .
J gene: TRBJ1-2
V gene: TRBV10-2
CDR3 protein: CASSKTDYGYTF
CDR3 DNA: TGCGCCAGCAGTAAGACAGACTATGGCTACACCTTC

clone size: .
D gene: TRBD1
J gene: TRBJ2-5
V gene: TRBV23-1
CDR3 protein: CASNQGQRQETQYF
CDR3 DNA: TGCGCCAGCAACCAGGGACAGCGGCAAGAGACCCAGTACTTC

clone size: .
D gene: TRBD2
J gene: TRBJ2-7
V gene: TRBV7-9
CDR3 protein: CASGGENPYEQYF
CDR3 DNA: TGTGCCAGCGGGGGGGAGAATCCATACGAGCAGTACTTC

clone size: .
D gene: TRBD1
J gene: TRBJ1-2
V gene: TRBV28
CDR3 protein: CASCDRVGYGYTF
CDR3 DNA: TGTGCCAGCTGCGACAGGGTTGGCTATGGCTACACCTTC

clone size: .
D gene: TRBD1
J gene: TRBJ1-2
V gene: TRBV6-6
CDR3 protein: CASLPTGGNYGYTF
CDR3 DNA: TGTGCCAGCTTACCCACAGGGGGCAACTATGGCTACACCTTC

clone size: few
D gene: TRBD1
J gene: TRBJ1-6
V gene: TRBV10-3
CDR3 protein: CATITGELYNSPLHF
CDR3 DNA: TGTGCCACCATTACAGGGGAACTCTATAATTCACCCCTCCACTTT

clone size: .
D gene: .
J gene: TRBJ1-5
V gene: TRBV6-5
CDR3 protein: CASSSRSNQPQHF
CDR3 DNA: TGTGCCAGCAGTTCTCGTAGCAATCAGCCCCAGCATTTT

clone size: once
D gene: .
J gene: TRBJ2-7
V gene: TRBV9
CDR3 protein: CASMSGREGSPYEQYF
CDR3 DNA: TGTGCCAGCATGTCTGGACGGGAAGGGAGTCCGTACGAGCAGTACTTC

clone size: .
D gene: TRBD2
J gene: TRBJ2-1
V gene: TRBV29-1
CDR3 protein: CSVGTSGSFF
CDR3 DNA: TGCAGCGTAGGGACAAGCGGGAGTTTCTTC

clone size: .
D gene: TRBD1
J gene: TRBJ1-2
V gene: TRBV29-1
CDR3 protein: CSVEDRGKGQGRNYGYTF
CDR3 DNA: TGCAGCGTTGAAGATCGGGGGAAAGGACAGGGGCGTAACTATGGCTACACCTTC

clone size: .
D gene: .
J gene: TRBJ1-2
V gene: TRBV5-5
CDR3 protein: CASGVYTGPGGGYTF
CDR3 DNA: TGTGCCAGCGGGGTTTATACCGGGCCGGGGGGCGGCTACACCTTC

clone size: .
D gene: TRBD1
J gene: TRBJ1-5
V gene: TRBV5-1
CDR3 protein: CASSLGGQGGQPQHF
CDR3 DNA: TGCGCCAGCAGCTTGGGGGGACAGGGTGGACAGCCCCAGCATTTT

clone size: .
D gene: TRBD2
J gene: TRBJ2-3
V gene: TRBV28
CDR3 protein: CASSLGGGRSDTQYF
CDR3 DNA: TGTGCCAGCAGTTTAGGTGGCGGGAGATCAGATACGCAGTATTTT

clone size: once
D gene: TRBD1
J gene: TRBJ2-7
V gene: TRBV19
CDR3 protein: CASSRTGENYEQYF
CDR3 DNA: TGTGCCAGTAGTAGGACAGGGGAAAACTACGAGCAGTACTTC

clone size: .
D gene: .
J gene: TRBJ2-7
V gene: TRBV21-1
CDR3 protein: CASRQGIVYEQYF
CDR3 DNA: TGTGCCAGCAGACAGGGGATCGTCTACGAGCAGTACTTC

clone size: .
D gene: .
J gene: TRBJ2-5
V gene: TRBV2
CDR3 protein: CASTMGREETQYF
CDR3 DNA: TGTGCCAGCACCATGGGCAGGGAAGAGACCCAGTACTTC

clone size: .
D gene: .
J gene: TRBJ2-5
V gene: TRBV28
CDR3 protein: CASSVRDSQYF
CDR3 DNA: TGTGCCAGCAGCGTTCGAGACAGCCAGTACTTC

clone size: .
D gene: TRBD2
J gene: TRBJ2-2
V gene: TRBV10-3
CDR3 protein: CAISEPGLADNTGELFF
CDR3 DNA: TGTGCCATCAGTGAACCGGGACTAGCGGATAACACCGGGGAGCTGTTTTTT

clone size: .
D gene: .
J gene: TRBJ1-4
V gene: TRBV6-1
CDR3 protein: CASSDYGEKLFF
CDR3 DNA: TGTGCCAGCAGTGATTATGGTGAAAAACTGTTTTTT

clone size: .
D gene: TRBD1
J gene: TRBJ2-7
V gene: TRBV7-9
CDR3 protein: CASSLGHQGDDEQYF
CDR3 DNA: TGTGCCAGCAGCCTAGGTCATCAGGGGGACGACGAGCAGTACTTC

clone size: few
D gene: TRBD1
J gene: TRBJ2-7
V gene: TRBV18
CDR3 protein: CASSAGTGGTYEQYF
CDR3 DNA: TGTGCCAGCTCAGCCGGGACAGGGGGAACCTACGAGCAGTACTTC

clone size: .
D gene: .
J gene: TRBJ1-5
V gene: TRBV19
CDR3 protein: CASRPTGPGDQPQHF
CDR3 DNA: TGTGCCAGCCGACCGACAGGTCCGGGGGATCAGCCCCAGCATTTT

clone size: once
D gene: TRBD2
J gene: TRBJ2-7
V gene: TRBV7-9
CDR3 protein: CASSPFGGSSYEQYF
CDR3 DNA: TGTGCCAGCAGCCCGTTCGGGGGGAGCTCCTACGAGCAGTACTTC